The entry below describes one T cell receptor beta chain. This sample was included in a study of blood T cell repertoires in COVID-19. Background on the study: Whether acute or convalescent, the COVID-19 samples came from the United States, Italy and Spain.

The germline CDR1 and CDR2 sequences are SGHRS and YFSETQ. The ends lost 4 bases at V and 5 bases at J; junction bases unmatched: 8. This CDR3 contains 16 residues. TCRdb's table, derived via immunoSEQ multiplex PCR, lists solely in-frame clones and lacks some. This table holds approximately 200,000 clones, 85% found once. Donors in Cohort 3 who had recovered were those with two negative PCRs, healthcare professional clearance, or resolution of their symptoms. The sample consisted of PBMCs or T cells enriched from blood (not recorded which). The rearrangement uses TRBV5-1 and TRBJ2-7; 14 nucleotides line up with TRBD2. The TCR sequence derives from a man in his forties or fifties who had recovered from COVID-19. The CDR3 DNA reads TGCGCCAGCAGCCCCGGACTAGCGGGAGGAGCGGACGAGCAGTACTTC. Residues: CASSPGLAGGADEQYF.